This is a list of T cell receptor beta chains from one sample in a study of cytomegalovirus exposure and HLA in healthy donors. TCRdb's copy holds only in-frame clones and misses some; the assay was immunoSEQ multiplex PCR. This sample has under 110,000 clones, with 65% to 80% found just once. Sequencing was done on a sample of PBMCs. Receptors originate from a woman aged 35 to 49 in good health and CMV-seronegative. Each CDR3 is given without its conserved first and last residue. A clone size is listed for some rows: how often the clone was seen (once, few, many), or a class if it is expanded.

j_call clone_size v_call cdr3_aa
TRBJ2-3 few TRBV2 ASRADRGMTDTQY
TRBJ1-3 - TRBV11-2 ASSLIRQHKLSGNTIY
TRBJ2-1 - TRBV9 ASSAGTSGGGEQF
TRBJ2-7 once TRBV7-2 ALQDEDYEQY
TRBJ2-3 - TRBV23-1 ASSQLTGTAEADTQY
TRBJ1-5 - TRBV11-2 ASSLVGDRDQPQH
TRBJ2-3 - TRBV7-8 ASSLGEVTDTQY
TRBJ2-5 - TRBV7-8 ASSLGVTSGGARETQY
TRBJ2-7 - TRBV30 AFQGSSYEQY
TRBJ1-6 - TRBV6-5 ASSYRLGQEKSPLH